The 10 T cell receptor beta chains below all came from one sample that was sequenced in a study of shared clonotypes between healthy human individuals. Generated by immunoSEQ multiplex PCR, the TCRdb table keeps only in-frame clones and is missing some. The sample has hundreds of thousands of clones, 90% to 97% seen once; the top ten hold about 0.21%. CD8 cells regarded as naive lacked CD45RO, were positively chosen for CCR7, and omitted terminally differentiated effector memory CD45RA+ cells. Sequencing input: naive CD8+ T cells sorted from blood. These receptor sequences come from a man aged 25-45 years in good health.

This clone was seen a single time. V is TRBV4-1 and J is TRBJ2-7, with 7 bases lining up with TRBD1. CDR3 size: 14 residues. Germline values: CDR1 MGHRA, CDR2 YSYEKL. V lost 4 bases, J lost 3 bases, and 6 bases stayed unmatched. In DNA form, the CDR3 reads TGCGCCAGCAGCCTACGACAGGGTGGCTACGAGCAGTACTTC. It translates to CASSLRQGGYEQYF.

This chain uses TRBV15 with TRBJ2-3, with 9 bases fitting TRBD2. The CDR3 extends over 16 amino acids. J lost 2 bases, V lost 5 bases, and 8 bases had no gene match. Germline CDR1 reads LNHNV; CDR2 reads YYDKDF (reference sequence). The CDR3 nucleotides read TGTGCCACCAGCCAAACTAGCGGGCCATTCACAGATACGCAGTATTTT. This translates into CATSQTSGPFTDTQYF.

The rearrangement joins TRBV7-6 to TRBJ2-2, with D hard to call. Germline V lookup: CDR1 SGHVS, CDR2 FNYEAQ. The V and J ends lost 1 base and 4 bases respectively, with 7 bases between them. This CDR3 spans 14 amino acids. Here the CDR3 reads CASSLVEFTGELFF. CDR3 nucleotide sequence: TGTGCCAGCAGCTTAGTGGAGTTCACCGGGGAGCTGTTTTTT. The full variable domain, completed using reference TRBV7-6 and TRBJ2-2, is GAGVSQSPRYKVTKRGQDVALRCDPISGHVSLYWYRQALGQGPEFLTYFNYEAQQDKSGLPNDRFSAERPEGSISTLTIQRTEQRDSAMYRCASSLVEFTGELFFGEGSRLTVL.

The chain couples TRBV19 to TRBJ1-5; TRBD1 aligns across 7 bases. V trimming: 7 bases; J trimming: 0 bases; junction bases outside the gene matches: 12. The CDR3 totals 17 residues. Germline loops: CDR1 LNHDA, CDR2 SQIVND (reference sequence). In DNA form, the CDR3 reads TGTGCCAGTACCGGGACAGTTATTATGTATAGCAATCAGCCCCAGCATTTT. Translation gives CASTGTVIMYSNQPQHF.

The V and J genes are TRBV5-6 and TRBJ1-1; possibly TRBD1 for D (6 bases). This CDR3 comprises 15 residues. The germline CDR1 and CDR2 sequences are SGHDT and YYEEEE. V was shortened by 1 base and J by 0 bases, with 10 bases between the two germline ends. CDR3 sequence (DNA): TGTGCCAGCAGCTTGTTTCCAGGGGTGAACACTGAAGCTTTCTTT. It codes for CASSLFPGVNTEAFF.

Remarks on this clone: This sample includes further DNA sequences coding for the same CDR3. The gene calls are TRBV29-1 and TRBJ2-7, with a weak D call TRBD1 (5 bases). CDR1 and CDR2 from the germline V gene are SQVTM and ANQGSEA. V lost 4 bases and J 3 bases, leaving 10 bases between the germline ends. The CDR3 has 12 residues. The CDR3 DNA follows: TGCAGCGTTGTTTGGCAGGGCTACGAGCAGTACTTC. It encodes CSVVWQGYEQYF.

CDR3 in amino acids: CASSLPGQGVHEQYF. DNA for the CDR3: TGTGCCAGCAGCCTACCGGGACAGGGGGTCCACGAGCAGTACTTC. The chain carries TRBV25-1 and TRBJ2-7; 11 bases agree with TRBD1. Germline V gene lookup returns CDR1 MGHDK and CDR2 SYGVNS. V shed 6 bases and J 5 bases; nucleotides not matched to a gene: 9. This CDR3 has 15 residues.

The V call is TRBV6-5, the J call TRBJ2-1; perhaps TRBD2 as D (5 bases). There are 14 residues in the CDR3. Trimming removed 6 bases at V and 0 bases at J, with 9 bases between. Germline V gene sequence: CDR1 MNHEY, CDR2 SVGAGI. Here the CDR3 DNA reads TGTGCCAGCAGGCCTAGCTACTCCTACAATGAGCAGTTCTTC. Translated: CASRPSYSYNEQFF.

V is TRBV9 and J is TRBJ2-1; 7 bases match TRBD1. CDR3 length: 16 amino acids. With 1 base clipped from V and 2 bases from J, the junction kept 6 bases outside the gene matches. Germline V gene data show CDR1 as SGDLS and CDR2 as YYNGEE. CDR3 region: CASSVTRDSTYNEQFF. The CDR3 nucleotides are TGTGCCAGCAGCGTAACTAGGGACAGTACCTACAATGAGCAGTTCTTC. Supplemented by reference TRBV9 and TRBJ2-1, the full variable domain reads DSGVTQTPKHLITATGQRVTLRCSPRSGDLSVYWYQQSLDQGLQFLIQYYNGEERAKGNILERFSAQQFPDLHSELNLSSLELGDSALYFCASSVTRDSTYNEQFFGPGTRLTVL.

The CDR3 here is CASSLVGQKKITEAFF. CDR3 DNA sequence: TGTGCCAGCAGCTTAGTAGGACAGAAAAAAATCACTGAAGCTTTCTTT. The chain is built from TRBV7-9 and TRBJ1-1; D is possibly TRBD1 (6 bases). Germline V gene lookup returns CDR1 SEHNR and CDR2 FQNEAQ (reference sequence). CDR3 length equals 16 residues. The V gene lost 1 base and the J gene lost 4 bases, with 16 bases spanning the gap. Full variable domain (rest looked up from reference TRBV7-9 and TRBJ1-1): DTGVSQNPRHKITKRGQNVTFRCDPISEHNRLYWYRQTLGQGPEFLTYFQNEAQLEKSRLLSDRFSAERPKGSFSTLEIQRTEQGDSAMYLCASSLVGQKKITEAFFGQGTRLTVV.